One and the same sample provided the 4 T cell receptor beta chains below, sequenced in a study of cytomegalovirus exposure and HLA in healthy donors. The PCR employed 60 Vbeta primers together with 13 Jbeta primers. Produced via immunoSEQ multiplex PCR; TCRdb's table is partial and in-frame only. The sample includes about 120,000 clones, approximately 81% seen only once; the top ten take 2.2%. Material for sequencing was PBMCs. These receptors were collected from a woman aged 40-49 years in good health and CMV-seronegative.

This clone appeared once. V and J are TRBV30 and TRBJ2-1, with a tentative D call TRBD2 (7 bases). This CDR3 comprises 14 residues. V lost 4 bases and J 1 base, leaving 11 bases between the germline ends. Looked up from germline, CDR1 is GTSNPN and CDR2 is SVGIG (reference sequence). CDR3 in DNA: TGTGCCTGGAAGGCGGGGGCTTCCTACAATGAGCAGTTCTTC. This encodes CAWKAGASYNEQFF.

A single count supports this clone. The chain carries TRBV6-4 and TRBJ1-2; 10 bases fit TRBD1. Trimming took 2 bases from V and 6 from J; bases not matched to a gene: 24. This CDR3 is 21 amino acids long. Germline loops: CDR1 MRHNA, CDR2 SNTAGT. The CDR3 nucleotides read TGTGCCAGCAGTGACACCACTAACCGTATCAGACAGGGGGCATATCGGCATGGCTACACCTTC. It encodes CASSDTTNRIRQGAYRHGYTF.

This chain connects TRBV5-8 to TRBJ2-3; 9 bases line up with TRBD2. Germline CDR1 and CDR2: SGHTS and YDEGEE. The V gene end was trimmed by 0 bases and the J gene end by 5 bases; junction bases not matched to a gene: 16. The CDR3 has 19 residues. CDR3 sequence: CASSLVLSGGRAWGDTQYF. The CDR3 DNA follows: TGTGCCAGCAGCTTGGTATTGAGTGGCGGGAGGGCCTGGGGAGATACGCAGTATTTT.

This chain joins TRBV4-1 and TRBJ1-5; D is unclear. CDR3 length: 15 amino acids. Germline loops: CDR1 MGHRA, CDR2 YSYEKL. The ends were cut back, 4 bases at V and 3 bases at J, with 13 bases in the middle. The CDR3 loop is CASSLAGIDNQPQHF. In DNA form, the CDR3 reads TGCGCCAGCAGCCTCGCGGGGATAGACAATCAGCCCCAGCATTTT.